A single T cell receptor beta chain is shown here with its context. The target of this receptor is not known. No base-level quality is on record; no much larger clone is a single base apart. The data derive from a study of T cell changes during pregnancy in multiple sclerosis (dated by TCRdb to between 2018 and 2020). With respect to the entire study: The study looked at changes in the T cell repertoire across pregnancy in women with multiple sclerosis.

Receptor amplification or capture employed the immunoSEQ multiplex PCR assay. TCRdb's version of the immuneACCESS table is confined to in-frame rearrangements and falls short of the full clone set. An unresolved V gene accounts for under half of the shortfall where checked; the remainder is of unknown origin. The sample table holds roughly 56,000 clones, of which roughly 87% were seen once. Of the sample, approximately 1.7% falls within the top ten clones. The material was peripheral blood, obtained in the first trimester of pregnancy. This clonotype was sampled from a female donor with multiple sclerosis, enrolled in a pregnancy study.

DNA sequence: TGTGCCAGCAGTCCCAGACTAGCCACCTACTACGAGCAGTACTTC. Its translation is CASSPRLATYYEQYF. The chain employs TRBV27 and TRBJ2-7; 7 central nucleotides agree with TRBD2. The germline V gene (reference sequence) supplies CDR1 MNHEY and CDR2 SMNVEV. V ends up 5 bases short and J 3 bases short, with an unmatched junction base count of 10. The CDR3 measures 15 amino acids from cysteine to phenylalanine. Of all the DNA, just the CDR3 is kept, 45 bases in frame from base 1.